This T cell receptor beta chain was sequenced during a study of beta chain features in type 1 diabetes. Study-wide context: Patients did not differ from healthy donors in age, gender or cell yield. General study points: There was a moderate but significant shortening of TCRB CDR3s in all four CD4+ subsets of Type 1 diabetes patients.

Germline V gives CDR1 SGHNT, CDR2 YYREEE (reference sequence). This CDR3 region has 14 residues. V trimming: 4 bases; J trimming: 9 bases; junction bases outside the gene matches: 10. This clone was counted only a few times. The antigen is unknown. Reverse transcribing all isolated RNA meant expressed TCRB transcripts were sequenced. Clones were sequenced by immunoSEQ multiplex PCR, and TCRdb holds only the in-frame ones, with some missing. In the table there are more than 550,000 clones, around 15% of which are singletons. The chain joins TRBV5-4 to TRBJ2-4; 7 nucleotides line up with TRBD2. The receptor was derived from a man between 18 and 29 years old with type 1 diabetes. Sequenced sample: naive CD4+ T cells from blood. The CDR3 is CASSQTSPKGIQYF. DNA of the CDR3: TGTGCCAGCAGCCAGACTAGCCCCAAGGGCATTCAGTACTTC.